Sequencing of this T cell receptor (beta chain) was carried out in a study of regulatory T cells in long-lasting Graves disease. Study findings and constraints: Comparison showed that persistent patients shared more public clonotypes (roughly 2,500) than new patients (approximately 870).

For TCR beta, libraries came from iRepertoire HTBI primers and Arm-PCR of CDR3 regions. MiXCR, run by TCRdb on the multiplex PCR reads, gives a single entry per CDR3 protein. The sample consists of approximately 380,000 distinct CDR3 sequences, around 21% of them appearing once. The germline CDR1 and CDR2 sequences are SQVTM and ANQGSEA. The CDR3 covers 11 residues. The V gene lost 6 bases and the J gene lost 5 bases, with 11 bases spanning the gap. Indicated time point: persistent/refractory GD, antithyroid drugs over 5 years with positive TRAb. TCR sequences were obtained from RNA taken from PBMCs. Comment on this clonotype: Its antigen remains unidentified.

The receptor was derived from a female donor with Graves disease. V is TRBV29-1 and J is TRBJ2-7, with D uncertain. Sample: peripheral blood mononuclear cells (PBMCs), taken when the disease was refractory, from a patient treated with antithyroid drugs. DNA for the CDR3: TGCAGCGTGGGGAATCCCAACGAGCAGTACTTC. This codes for CSVGNPNEQYF.